Below are 30 T cell receptor beta chains sequenced from a single sample in a study of early T cells in non-severe SARS-CoV-2 infection. From the 5' RACE reads, TCRdb called clonotypes with MiXCR, one entry per CDR3 protein. The sample gives about 61,000 distinct CDR3 sequences, less than 14% of which show up once; 1.7% is in the top ten. Sequenced input: whole blood. Receptor source: an adult who was a healthcare worker with PCR-confirmed SARS-CoV-2 infection or an uninfected control (not recorded which).

At least ten counts were recorded for this clonotype. The V and J genes are TRBV5-1 and TRBJ2-7, with 8 bases fitting TRBD2. CDR3 length equals 13 residues. The junction had 1 base not matched to a gene; V was cut back by 2 bases and J by 3 bases. Germline lookup yields CDR1 SGHRS and CDR2 YFSETQ. In nucleotides, the CDR3 is TGCGCCAGCAGCTTACTAGCGGACTACGAGCAGTACTTC. Amino acids: CASSLLADYEQYF.

This clonotype was observed many times. This sequence joins TRBV6-5 and TRBJ1-2; D remains ambiguous. The germline V and J ends were trimmed by 0 bases and 2 bases, with 10 bases remaining between them. In germline, CDR1 is MNHEY, CDR2 SVGAGI. The CDR3 totals 15 residues. CDR3 DNA sequence: TGTGCCAGCAGTTACTCGAGCGTTCCAAACTATGGCTACACCTTC. This codes for CASSYSSVPNYGYTF.

The chain has TRBV6-1 and TRBJ2-7; weak D call: TRBD2 (5 bases). The CDR3 contains 13 residues. V dropped 5 bases and J dropped 5 bases, with 13 bases sitting between them. Per germline, CDR1 MNHNS and CDR2 SASEGT. CDR3 sequence reads: CASSLRGRDEQYF. CDR3 DNA sequence: TGTGCCAGCAGTCTCCGGGGTCGCGACGAGCAGTACTTC.

This clonotype appeared many times. V usage is TRBV5-1 and J usage is TRBJ1-2, with TRBD1 identical over 8 bases. After removal of 0 bases from V and 6 bases from J, the junction contained 4 bases not matched to a gene. Germline-derived CDR1 and CDR2 are SGHRS and YFSETQ. This CDR3 is built from 14 residues. In DNA, the CDR3 is TGCGCCAGCAGCTTGGGACAGGGGTTTGATGGCTACACCTTC. It specifies CASSLGQGFDGYTF.

At least ten counts were recorded for this clonotype. V is TRBV6-1 and J is TRBJ1-5, with D unclear. Germline-derived CDR1 and CDR2 are MNHNS and SASEGT. The CDR3 sequence is 15 residues long. Trimming pared 1 base from V and 3 bases from J, leaving 10 bases between. The CDR3 reads CASSEVGGYNQPQHF. The CDR3 coding sequence is TGTGCCAGCAGTGAAGTGGGAGGGTACAATCAGCCCCAGCATTTT.

There are many counts of this clonotype. J is TRBJ2-7 and V is TRBV11-2, with a possible D match to TRBD2 (6 bases). Trimming stripped 5 bases from V and 6 bases from J, with 14 bases between. CDR1 and CDR2 (germline): SGHAT, FQNNGV. The CDR3 is 13 residues long. CDR3: CASSPRDFLEQYF. The CDR3 nucleotides read TGTGCCAGCAGCCCCCGGGACTTCCTCGAGCAGTACTTC.

This clonotype was recorded at least ten times. This rearrangement joins TRBV5-1 to TRBJ2-7; no firm D call. The CDR3 consists of 16 residues. The ends were cut back, 6 bases at V and 0 bases at J, with 19 bases in the middle. Per germline, CDR1 SGHRS and CDR2 YFSETQ. This chain's CDR3 is CASTENAAGTSYEQYF. The CDR3 DNA follows: TGCGCCAGCACCGAGAATGCAGCAGGAACCTCCTACGAGCAGTACTTC.

The table lists this clonotype with many counts. CDR3 loop: CASSQDRVKQAYGYTF. CDR3 DNA sequence: TGCGCCAGCAGCCAAGATAGGGTCAAGCAGGCCTATGGCTACACCTTC. This chain uses TRBV4-3 with TRBJ1-2, with D unresolved. The CDR3 has 16 amino acids. V lost 0 bases and J 4 bases, leaving 15 bases between the germline ends. Germline V gene lookup returns CDR1 LGHNA and CDR2 YSLEER.

This clonotype was observed a few times. Here the CDR3 reads CAIETGAQSGYGYTF. The CDR3 DNA sequence: TGTGCCATCGAGACCGGGGCTCAAAGTGGCTATGGCTACACCTTC. The rearrangement links TRBV28 to TRBJ1-2; possibly TRBD1 for D (5 bases). Trimming shortened V by 10 bases and J by 4 bases, and 22 bases separated the two germline ends. Germline V lookup: CDR1 MDHEN, CDR2 SYDVKM. The CDR3 totals 15 residues.

The table lists this clonotype with a few counts. The rearrangement joins TRBV7-2 to TRBJ2-7, with D possibly TRBD1 on 5 matching bases. The CDR3 extends over 12 amino acids. V was cut by 5 bases and J by 2 bases, with 7 bases left in between. CDR1 and CDR2 (germline): SGHTA, FQGNSA. CDR3 DNA: TGTGCCAGCAGCCCGACAGCCTACGAGCAGTACTTC. Translated, it gives CASSPTAYEQYF.

This clonotype has a count of ten or more. The chain joins TRBV7-6 to TRBJ2-7, with TRBD1 identical over 8 bases. Looked up from germline, CDR1 is SGHVS and CDR2 is FNYEAQ. Trimming cost V 4 bases and J 6 bases; bases outside gene matches: 8. The CDR3 runs to 14 residues. CDR3 bases: TGTGCCAGCAGCTATGGACAGGGCCCCCGCGAGCAGTACTTC. Translation: CASSYGQGPREQYF. The entire variable domain, with the rest obtained from reference TRBV7-6 and TRBJ2-7, is as follows: GAGVSQSPRYKVTKRGQDVALRCDPISGHVSLYWYRQALGQGPEFLTYFNYEAQQDKSGLPNDRFSAERPEGSISTLTIQRTEQRDSAMYRCASSYGQGPREQYFGPGTRLTVT.

This clonotype was recorded many times. The rearrangement uses TRBV29-1 and TRBJ2-7, with 13 bases aligning to TRBD2. The V gene end was trimmed by 5 bases and the J gene end by 4 bases; junction bases not matched to a gene: 8. Germline assignment: CDR1 SQVTM and CDR2 ANQGSEA. CDR3 length: 15 amino acids. The CDR3 reads CSVPETSGGRYEQYF. The CDR3 region has the DNA TGCAGCGTTCCGGAGACTAGCGGGGGGCGGTACGAGCAGTACTTC.

This clonotype has at least ten counts. The rearrangement links TRBV2 to TRBJ2-3; TRBD2 matches 10 bases. Trimming cost V 6 bases and J 2 bases; bases outside gene matches: 5. The CDR3 spans 15 residues. Germline CDR1 and CDR2: SNHLY and FYNNEI. The CDR3 spells CASRLLAGNTDTQYF. The CDR3 DNA reads as TGTGCCAGCAGGTTACTAGCGGGGAACACAGATACGCAGTATTTT.

This clonotype was found many times. The chain uses TRBV3-1 and TRBJ2-7; TRBD2 matches 13 bases. Per germline, CDR1 LGHDT and CDR2 YNNKEL (reference sequence). Trimming at V came to 4 bases and at J to 1 base, leaving 4 bases not matched to a gene. The CDR3 is 16 residues long. This CDR3 is CASSLRTSGGSYEQYF. DNA of the CDR3: TGTGCCAGCAGCCTTCGGACTAGCGGGGGTTCCTACGAGCAGTACTTC.

This chain uses TRBV10-3 with TRBJ1-1; 7 bases fit TRBD1. V was pared by 2 bases and J by 4 bases, with 1 base of the junction left unmatched. The CDR3 is 13 amino acids. From germline, CDR1 is ENHRY and CDR2 SYGVKD. CDR3: CAISETGVTEAFF. The CDR3 DNA is TGTGCCATCAGTGAGACAGGGGTCACTGAAGCTTTCTTT.

The chain is built from TRBV29-1 and TRBJ2-2, with D possibly being TRBD1 (6 bases). V was shortened by 6 bases and J by 5 bases, with 16 bases between the two germline ends. CDR3 length equals 14 residues. Germline V gene data show CDR1 as SQVTM and CDR2 as ANQGSEA. CDR3 protein: CSVEQTGITGELFF. As DNA, the CDR3 is TGCAGCGTCGAACAAACAGGGATAACCGGGGAGCTGTTTTTT.

The rearrangement joins TRBV5-4 to TRBJ1-6; D gene ambiguous. Germline loops: CDR1 SGHNT, CDR2 YYREEE (reference sequence). The CDR3 runs 12 residues. V was trimmed by 3 bases and J by 2 bases, leaving 0 bases between them. The chain's CDR3 is CASSSYNSPLHF. CDR3 DNA sequence: TGTGCCAGCAGCTCCTATAATTCACCCCTCCACTTT.

This clonotype was seen more than once but under ten times. The chain employs TRBV29-1 and TRBJ1-5; TRBD1 might be the D (5 bases). The germline CDR1 and CDR2 sequences are SQVTM and ANQGSEA. This CDR3 has 13 residues. V lost 4 bases and J 2 bases, leaving 9 bases between the germline ends. This chain's CDR3 is CSVARDGNQPQHF. The CDR3 DNA is TGCAGCGTTGCCAGGGACGGCAATCAGCCCCAGCATTTT.

This clonotype has a handful of counts. This chain connects TRBV7-9 to TRBJ2-1; weak D call: TRBD2 (6 bases). In germline, CDR1 is SEHNR, CDR2 FQNEAQ (reference sequence). The V and J ends lost 2 bases and 8 bases respectively, with 7 bases between them. This CDR3 is built from 12 residues. The CDR3 region is CASSLTGDEQFF. DNA for the CDR3: TGTGCCAGCAGCTTAACGGGGGATGAGCAGTTCTTC.

This clonotype was detected a few times. The rearrangement uses TRBV2 and TRBJ2-7, with 15 bases aligning to TRBD2. In germline, CDR1 is SNHLY, CDR2 FYNNEI. CDR3 length equals 17 residues. The V and J ends lost 1 base and 2 bases, in that order; junction bases with no gene match: 3. CDR3 coding DNA: TGTGCCAGCAGTGAAGACCGGACTAGCGGGGGGGCCTACGAGCAGTACTTC. Translation: CASSEDRTSGGAYEQYF. Looking up the rest from reference TRBV2 and TRBJ2-7 gives the full variable domain: EPEVTQTPSHQVTQMGQEVILRCVPISNHLYFYWYRQILGQKVEFLVSFYNNEISEKSEIFDDQFSVERPDGSNFTLKIRSTKLEDSAMYFCASSEDRTSGGAYEQYFGPGTRLTVT.

This chain links TRBV12-3 or TRBV12-4 with TRBJ2-1, with D possibly being TRBD2 (7 bases). Trimming shortened V by 5 bases and J by 3 bases, and 17 bases separated the two germline ends. The CDR3 contains 16 residues. The CDR3 loop is CASSDWAGAHYNEQFF. The CDR3 DNA is TGTGCCAGCAGTGACTGGGCGGGGGCCCACTACAATGAGCAGTTCTTC.

The chain recombines TRBV2 with TRBJ1-1; D remains ambiguous. Looked up from germline, CDR1 is SNHLY and CDR2 is FYNNEI. Trimming cost V 8 bases and J 5 bases, with 9 bases left between them. This CDR3 spans 11 amino acids. DNA of the CDR3: TGTGCCAGCCCCTCGGGGACTGAAGCTTTCTTT. Protein: CASPSGTEAFF.

Concerning this clonotype: This is likely a read error, given that the CDR3 carries no conserved phenylalanine or tryptophan at its end. It is unclear where the CDR3 begins or ends on the DNA, so no DNA is shown, and the CDR3 is as TCRdb lists it. This rearrangement joins TRBV7-2 to TRBJ2-5; no DNA check was done on the table's D call, TRBD1. Counting both end residues, the CDR3 totals 13 amino acids. Germline-derived CDR1 and CDR2 are SGHTA and FQGNSA. CDR3: CASSRQPTGGPLL.

This clonotype was observed many times. The chain carries TRBV7-2 and TRBJ2-3; D call uncertain. CDR1 is SGHTA and CDR2 is FQGNSA in the germline V gene. The CDR3 spans 15 residues. V lost 5 bases and J lost 2, with 14 bases in between. This CDR3 reads CASSPASTYTDTQYF. CDR3 sequence (DNA): TGTGCCAGCAGCCCCGCATCGACTTACACAGATACGCAGTATTTT.

There are many counts of this clonotype. The chain combines TRBV2 with TRBJ1-4; possibly TRBD1 for D (5 bases). This CDR3 spans 13 amino acids. Germline CDR1 and CDR2: SNHLY and FYNNEI. Trimming removed 9 bases at V and 3 bases at J, with 11 bases between. The CDR3 sequence: CASHGGPNEKLFF. For the CDR3, the DNA is TGTGCCAGTCACGGGGGACCTAATGAAAAACTGTTTTTT.

Ten or more counts support this clonotype. The rearrangement uses TRBV7-9 and TRBJ1-3; unclear D gene. Germline V gene data show CDR1 as SEHNR and CDR2 as FQNEAQ (reference sequence). The CDR3 runs to 14 residues. The V end was cut by 8 bases, the J end by 4 bases, with 15 bases between. CDR3 in DNA: TGTGCCAGCCTGCTTGCGGGCTCCGGAAACACCATATATTTT. It is translated as CASLLAGSGNTIYF.

This clonotype occurred many times. The CDR3 protein is CASSLAGLAGGLGTDTQYF. CDR3 nucleotides: TGTGCCAGCAGCTTGGCCGGACTAGCGGGGGGGCTAGGAACAGATACGCAGTATTTT. The chain employs TRBV5-4 and TRBJ2-3, with 15 bases matching TRBD2. The CDR3 contains 19 residues. Germline CDR1 is SGHNT and CDR2 is YYREEE (reference sequence). The V and J ends lost 0 bases and 3 bases, in that order; junction bases with no gene match: 8.

This clonotype showed up just a few times. The chain carries TRBV5-1 and TRBJ1-1; 8 bases are a match to TRBD1. V shed 2 bases and J 1 base; nucleotides not matched to a gene: 4. From germline, CDR1 is SGHRS and CDR2 YFSETQ. The CDR3 spans 15 residues. CDR3 in DNA: TGCGCCAGCAGCTTAAGACAGGGGAGGAACACTGAAGCTTTCTTT. The encoded protein is CASSLRQGRNTEAFF.

At least ten counts were recorded for this clonotype. The rearrangement uses TRBV13 and TRBJ2-3, with 7 bases lining up with TRBD1. The germline V gene encodes CDR1 PRHDT and CDR2 FYEKMQ (reference sequence). V shed 4 bases and J 0 bases; nucleotides not matched to a gene: 16. The CDR3 covers 19 residues. The CDR3 spells CASSSNPGQPFTSTDTQYF. CDR3 DNA sequence: TGTGCCAGCAGCTCCAATCCGGGACAGCCGTTTACTAGCACAGATACGCAGTATTTT.

This clonotype has ten or more counts. This rearrangement joins TRBV11-1 to TRBJ2-2, with 7 bases fitting TRBD1. The J segment lost 3 bases and the V segment lost 5 bases, leaving 18 bases of the junction unmatched. Per the germline V gene, CDR1 is SGHAT and CDR2 is FQDESV (reference sequence). The CDR3 length is 19 residues. This chain's CDR3 is CASSRTLGAPTGYTGELFF. CDR3 bases: TGTGCCAGCAGCCGCACCCTGGGGGCGCCGACAGGGTACACCGGGGAGCTGTTTTTT.